A selection of T cell receptor beta chains follows, all from one sample in a study of blood T cell repertoires in COVID-19. The repertoire was sequenced with immunoSEQ multiplex PCR; TCRdb's copy has only in-frame clones and lacks some. Among approximately 290,000 clones listed, around 82% were seen once. The sequencing sample was made of peripheral blood. These receptors were taken from a person aged 65-85 years with COVID-19, enrolled during active disease. CDR3s include the opening cysteine and the closing phenylalanine or tryptophan. D genes are given only for firm matches. Not every row has a clone size; where given, it reads once, few, many or a size class.

-,15,TRBV7-9,-,TRBJ1-6,CASSLGGTYNSPLHF,TGTGCCAGCAGCTTGGGGGGGACCTATAATTCACCCCTCCACTTT
TRBD1,16,TRBV5-4,-,TRBJ2-2,CASSLGQGRGPGELFF,TGTGCCAGCTCTCTTGGACAGGGAAGGGGACCCGGGGAGCTGTTTTTT
-,11,TRBV7-2,-,TRBJ2-7,CASGHSYEQYF,TGTGCCAGCGGCCACTCCTACGAGCAGTACTTC
-,16,TRBV6-6,-,TRBJ2-3,CASSPVEVWVTDTQYF,TGTGCCAGCAGTCCTGTGGAGGTTTGGGTCACAGATACGCAGTATTTT
-,19,TRBV7-8,-,TRBJ2-2,CASSLKDTIVPSDTGELFF,TGTGCCAGCAGCTTAAAGGACACAATAGTGCCCTCCGACACCGGGGAGCTGTTTTTT
-,16,TRBV9,-,TRBJ2-3,CASSVIQGTGTDTQYF,TGTGCCAGCAGCGTAATCCAAGGTACAGGCACAGATACGCAGTATTTT
TRBD1,16,TRBV5-1,-,TRBJ2-7,CASSFQGAFSAYEQYF,TGCGCCAGCAGCTTCCAGGGGGCGTTCTCCGCCTACGAGCAGTACTTC
-,14,TRBV19,-,TRBJ2-3,CASSMAGYTDTQYF,TGTGCCAGTAGTATGGCGGGATACACAGATACGCAGTATTTT
TRBD2,15,TRBV18,few,TRBJ2-3,CASSPPGGRTDTQYF,TGTGCCAGCTCACCACCGGGAGGGAGAACAGATACGCAGTATTTT
TRBD1,17,TRBV5-6,-,TRBJ2-3,CASSSGTEGRFTDTQYF,TGTGCCAGCAGCTCCGGGACAGAGGGACGATTCACAGATACGCAGTATTTT
TRBD1,17,TRBV5-8,-,TRBJ1-5,CASSTGQGMKKGQPQHF,TGTGCCAGCAGCACGGGACAGGGGATGAAGAAGGGTCAGCCCCAGCATTTT
-,13,TRBV2,-,TRBJ1-1,CASRRTENTEAFF,TGTGCCAGCAGGAGAACAGAGAACACTGAAGCTTTCTTT
TRBD1,15,TRBV15,-,TRBJ2-7,CATSRKTGGAYEQYF,TGTGCCACCAGCAGAAAGACAGGGGGCGCGTACGAGCAGTACTTC
-,14,TRBV3-1/TRBV3-2,few,TRBJ1-1,CASSQVSVGTEAFF,TGTGCCAGCAGCCAAGTCTCAGTTGGCACTGAAGCTTTCTTT
-,13,TRBV10-3,-,TRBJ1-1,CAIRLRENTEAFF,TGTGCCATCAGGCTCAGGGAGAACACTGAAGCTTTCTTT
TRBD1,17,TRBV12-5,few,TRBJ2-3,CASEQGEKYLNTDTQYF,TGTGCTAGTGAGCAGGGGGAAAAATATCTAAACACAGATACGCAGTATTTT
TRBD1,16,TRBV6-2/TRBV6-3,-,TRBJ2-7,CASSYPWTGGPYEQYF,TGTGCCAGCAGTTACCCTTGGACAGGGGGACCCTACGAGCAGTACTTC
-,14,TRBV15,-,TRBJ1-2,CATSRGGTYYGYTF,TGTGCCACCAGCAGAGGGGGGACATACTATGGCTACACCTTC
TRBD2,15,TRBV3-1/TRBV3-2,-,TRBJ2-7,CASSQGDSGMDEQYF,TGTGCCAGCAGCCAAGGGGATAGCGGGATGGATGAGCAGTACTTC
-,15,TRBV19,-,TRBJ1-6,CASSIGTVYNSPLHF,TGTGCCAGTAGTATAGGTACAGTCTATAATTCACCCCTCCACTTT
-,14,TRBV19,once,TRBJ1-1,CASSADRMDPEAFF,TGTGCCAGTAGTGCCGACAGGATGGACCCTGAAGCTTTCTTT
-,15,TRBV5-1,-,TRBJ1-2,CASSLGTPRPYGYTF,TGCGCCAGCAGCTTGGGCACGCCGAGGCCCTATGGCTACACCTTC
-,14,TRBV7-9,-,TRBJ1-2,CASSLSVNYYGYTF,TGTGCCAGCAGCTTATCGGTCAATTACTATGGCTACACCTTC
TRBD2,14,TRBV5-1,once,TRBJ2-1,CASSWTSGINEQFF,TGCGCCAGCAGCTGGACTAGCGGTATTAATGAGCAGTTCTTC
TRBD1,14,TRBV29-1,-,TRBJ2-2,CSARGQGAVGELFF,TGCAGCGCTAGGGGACAGGGGGCGGTCGGGGAGCTGTTTTTT
TRBD1,12,TRBV5-1,once,TRBJ1-1,CASSRDRSEAFF,TGCGCCAGCAGCCGGGACAGAAGTGAAGCTTTCTTT
-,14,TRBV29-1,-,TRBJ2-5,CSVRVGGLLETQYF,TGCAGCGTTAGGGTAGGAGGGCTTTTAGAGACCCAGTACTTC
-,17,TRBV4-1,few,TRBJ2-2,CASSQVFARRDTGELFF,TGCGCCAGCAGCCAAGTTTTTGCGAGACGGGACACCGGGGAGCTGTTTTTT
-,14,TRBV19,-,TRBJ1-6,CASKRSRDNSPLHF,TGTGCCAGTAAAAGGAGCAGGGATAATTCACCCCTCCACTTT
-,15,TRBV3-1/TRBV3-2,-,TRBJ1-5,CASSQRTGLGQPQHF,TGTGCCAGCAGCCAAAGAACAGGGCTTGGGCAGCCCCAGCATTTT
TRBD1,14,TRBV18,-,TRBJ2-7,CASSQGQGTHEQYF,TGTGCCAGCTCACAGGGACAGGGCACCCACGAGCAGTACTTC
-,18,TRBV30,-,TRBJ1-4,CACLPFGGDKATNEKLFF,TGTGCCTGTTTACCCTTCGGGGGGGACAAGGCAACTAATGAAAAACTGTTTTTT
-,19,TRBV6-2/TRBV6-3,once,TRBJ1-5,CASSYTKTGGQPRVRPQHF,TGTGCCAGCAGTTACACGAAAACCGGAGGACAGCCTCGGGTGCGGCCCCAGCATTTT
TRBD2,13,TRBV12-3/TRBV12-4,-,TRBJ2-3,CASSLAGTSAQYF,TGTGCCAGCAGTTTGGCCGGGACTAGCGCGCAGTATTTT
TRBD2,15,TRBV11-3,-,TRBJ2-3,CASSPGGGPTDTQYF,TGTGCCAGCAGCCCCGGGGGGGGGCCAACAGATACGCAGTATTTT
TRBD2,16,TRBV19,-,TRBJ2-1,CASSIPGLAGGNEQFF,TGTGCCAGTAGTATCCCAGGACTAGCGGGAGGGAATGAGCAGTTCTTC
-,15,TRBV7-2,once,TRBJ1-2,CASSQEHQPIVGYTF,TGTGCCAGCAGTCAGGAACACCAGCCGATAGTAGGCTACACCTTC
-,14,TRBV11-2,-,TRBJ1-1,CASSEEGRNTEAFF,TGTGCCAGCAGCGAAGAGGGCAGGAACACTGAAGCTTTCTTT
TRBD1,15,TRBV9,-,TRBJ1-2,CASSVEGRGPDGYTF,TGTGCCAGCAGCGTAGAGGGCAGGGGGCCGGATGGCTACACCTTC
-,15,TRBV5-1,-,TRBJ1-4,CASTPGGGEGEKLFF,TGCGCCAGCACTCCCGGAGGAGGAGAAGGTGAAAAACTGTTTTTT
-,13,TRBV4-2,-,TRBJ1-1,CASSQSQNTEAFF,TGTGCCAGCAGCCAATCACAGAACACTGAAGCTTTCTTT
-,15,TRBV11-2,-,TRBJ2-7,CASSPLGGSSLEQYF,TGTGCCAGCAGCCCCCTTGGGGGCTCCTCACTCGAGCAGTACTTC
-,11,TRBV29-1,-,TRBJ1-2,CSIWDIYGYTF,TGCAGCATTTGGGACATATATGGCTACACCTTC
-,15,TRBV9,-,TRBJ2-7,CASSVGPGETDEQYF,TGTGCCAGCAGCGTAGGACCCGGGGAAACCGACGAGCAGTACTTC
TRBD1,14,TRBV5-4,-,TRBJ2-5,CASTRDRGLETQYF,TGTGCCAGCACCAGGGACAGGGGTTTGGAGACCCAGTACTTC
-,12,TRBV15,-,TRBJ2-1,CATSRGTGKQFF,TGTGCCACCAGCAGGGGAACAGGGAAGCAGTTCTTC
-,14,TRBV19,-,TRBJ1-1,CASSIGSSNTEAFF,TGTGCCAGTAGTATTGGCAGTTCGAACACTGAAGCTTTCTTT
-,13,TRBV10-3,-,TRBJ2-2,CAISDRSTGELFF,TGTGCCATCAGTGACCGGTCCACCGGGGAGCTGTTTTTT
TRBD1,15,TRBV7-3,-,TRBJ1-1,CASRTTGEEGTEAFF,TGTGCCAGCAGGACCACAGGGGAGGAAGGCACTGAAGCTTTCTTT
-,15,TRBV6-5,-,TRBJ1-5,CASIMELYSNQPQHF,TGTGCCAGCATCATGGAGCTCTATAGCAATCAGCCCCAGCATTTT
TRBD1,17,TRBV3-1/TRBV3-2,-,TRBJ1-2,CASSQGGTGFGRYGYTF,TGTGCCAGCAGCCAAGGAGGGACAGGGTTCGGGCGCTATGGCTACACCTTC
-,15,TRBV18,-,TRBJ1-5,CASSPKEGGNQPQHF,TGTGCCAGCTCACCCAAGGAAGGAGGCAATCAGCCCCAGCATTTT
TRBD2,16,TRBV9,-,TRBJ2-5,CASSAGGLTSRETQYF,TGTGCCAGCAGCGCGGGGGGGCTCACTTCCCGAGAGACCCAGTACTTC
TRBD1,14,TRBV6-5,-,TRBJ2-7,CASSRDRAGNEQYF,TGTGCCAGCAGTAGAGACAGGGCGGGCAACGAGCAGTACTTC
-,16,TRBV27,-,TRBJ2-1,CASSLGHRTVYNEQFF,TGTGCCAGCAGTTTAGGACACAGGACAGTCTACAATGAGCAGTTCTTC
-,14,TRBV19,-,TRBJ1-1,CARKDRRTRAEAFF,TGTGCCAGGAAGGATAGACGGACAAGGGCTGAAGCTTTCTTT
-,10,TRBV12-3/TRBV12-4,once,TRBJ1-1,CASSTTEAFF,TGTGCCAGCAGCACAACTGAAGCTTTCTTT